Listed here is a single TCR beta chain. Its target antigen remains unknown. The record has no base qualities; no much larger clone is one base away. The donors were around 39 Caucasian individuals from Russia, aged 6 to 90 years, who were systemically healthy. About 10 milliliters of peripheral blood were collected from each donor into EDTA-treated Vacutainer tubes. Ficoll-Paque density-gradient centrifugation was used to isolate PBMCs, with at least 6.5 million per sample. Total RNA was extracted from PBMCs with Trizol reagent, with at least 6 micrograms obtained per sample. For every donor, flow cytometry on a PBMC aliquot measured the percentage of naive CD45RAhigh/CD27high T cells. Library preparation was by 5' RACE. The run used an Illumina HiSeq 2500. A second PCR of roughly 7 to 12 cycles was run with a J-beta primer mix and a sample-barcoded 5' primer. A template-switch 5' adaptor carrying 12 random nucleotides introduced a unique molecular identifier onto each TCR beta cDNA molecule. At least 2.5 million CDR3-containing paired-end reads were obtained from each sample. The Mint cDNA synthesis kit, primed by a TRBC-specific oligonucleotide, was used to synthesize first-strand cDNA from all RNA. All cDNA was treated with uracil-DNA glycosylase and then went through a first 18-cycle PCR with the universal primers M1SS and BC2_uni_R. The authors' analysis ran thus. Normalization of each sample was performed by random selection of 1 million high-quality reads, each carrying a distinct molecular identifier. Reads with shared molecular identifiers were discarded instead of being binned into consensus sequences. MiTCR, with a Q25 quality threshold and the strictest error-elimination algorithm, was used for CDR3 identification, clonotype clustering and error correction. Lower-bound total TCR beta diversity was estimated with a nonparametric unseen species model using Euler transformation. Through fastp at Q25 and MiXCR, TCRdb rebuilt clones from the public reads, retaining in-frame beta chains. Every entry covers one CDR3 protein and lists the most common genes and DNA from its rows. The V and J calls shown here were made by TCRdb, not taken from the authors' results. For this sample there are hundreds of thousands of distinct CDR3 sequences; roughly 56% appear just once. The top ten hold 20% to 30% of the sample.

The sample is drawn from a study of blood T cells in healthy people across ages (dated by TCRdb to about 2015). For the wider study: Template switching captured roughly one uniquely barcoded TCR beta cDNA molecule per two T cells in model experiments. The study measured age-related changes in TCR beta repertoire diversity using deep sequencing normalized with unique cDNA molecular identifiers. The donors were split into four age groups: young (average around 15 years), middle-aged (roughly 40), aged (roughly 68) and long-lived (about 82). To avoid experimental bias, donors of different ages were randomly spread across the sequencing lanes. The study analyzed two additional independent replicas of 1 million unique cDNA reads from the same blood draw for two donors, one aged 18 to 29 and one aged 80 or older. The research as a whole found: The percentage of naive T cells measured by flow cytometry correlated strongly with observed TCR beta diversity. As age increased, observed TCR beta diversity per million T cells dropped in a roughly linear way, and a significant reduction was already evident by age about 40. Conclusive comparison of naive and antigen-experienced compartments was prevented by the profiling of bulk unsorted PBMCs. Compared with the aged group, the long-lived group had more naive CD4+ T cells, fewer expanded clones and increased TCR diversity, suggesting age selection. The CMV infection status of donors was not known, potentially confounding age-related changes in expanded clonotypes. Estimates of total diversity based on one million sequenced T cells were regarded as lower bounds and as underestimates.

Spanning cysteine to phenylalanine, the CDR3 consists of 18 amino acids. Of all the DNA, just the CDR3 is kept, 54 bases in frame from base 1. The germline ends are 28 bases apart after V is trimmed by 8 bases and J by 2 bases. The germline V gene specifies MDHEN as CDR1 and SYDVKM as CDR2. The TCR was taken from a man between 35 and 55 years old in good health. Rearrangement joined TRBV28 to TRBJ2-7, with a weak D call of TRBD2 (7 bases match). Specimen: blood. The CDR3 protein sequence reads: CASDRPRGGPEGTYEQYF. The DNA sequence is given as TGTGCCAGCGACAGACCGCGCGGGGGCCCGGAGGGTACCTACGAGCAGTACTTC. The full variable domain, with segments outside the CDR3 supplied by the reference TRBV28 and TRBJ2-7 proteins, appears as DVKVTQSSRYLVKRTGEKVFLECVQDMDHENMFWYRQDPGLGLRLIYFSYDVKMKEKGDIPEGYSVSREKKERFSLILESASTNQTSMYLCASDRPRGGPEGTYEQYFGPGTRLTVT.